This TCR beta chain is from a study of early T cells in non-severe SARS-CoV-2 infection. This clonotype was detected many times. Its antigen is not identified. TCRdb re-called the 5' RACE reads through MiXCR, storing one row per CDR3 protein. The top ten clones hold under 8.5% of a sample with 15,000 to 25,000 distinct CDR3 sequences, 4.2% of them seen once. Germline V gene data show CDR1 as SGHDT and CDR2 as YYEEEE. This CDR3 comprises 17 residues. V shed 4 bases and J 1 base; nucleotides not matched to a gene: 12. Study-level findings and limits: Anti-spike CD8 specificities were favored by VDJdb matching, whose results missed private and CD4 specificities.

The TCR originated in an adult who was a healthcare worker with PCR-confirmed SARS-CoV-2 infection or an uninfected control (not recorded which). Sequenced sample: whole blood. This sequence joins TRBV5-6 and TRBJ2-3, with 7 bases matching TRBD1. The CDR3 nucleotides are TGTGCCAGCAGCACTCCACAACAGGGGTTGGGCACAGATACGCAGTATTTT. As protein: CASSTPQQGLGTDTQYF. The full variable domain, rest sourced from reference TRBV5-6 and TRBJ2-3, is DAGVTQSPTHLIKTRGQQVTLRCSPKSGHDTVSWYQQALGQGPQFIFQYYEEEERQRGNFPDRFSGHQFPNYSSELNVNALLLGDSALYLCASSTPQQGLGTDTQYFGPGTRLTVL.